The sequence of this TCR beta chain was determined in a study of T cells expressing NK-cell markers. TCRdb re-called the 5' RACE reads, yielding one record per CDR3 amino acid sequence without DNA. In all, the sample yields some 410,000 distinct CDR3 sequences. The CDR3 loop spans 16 amino acids. From germline, CDR1 is SGHNT and CDR2 YYREEE (reference sequence). The clonotype comes from a woman between 18 and 69 years old in good health. V is TRBV5-4 and J is TRBJ2-1; TCRdb's D gene call, TRBD1, goes unchecked for lack of DNA. The sample comprised blood T cells: a sorted CD56 or NKG2C T cell subset, CD4+ or CD8+ T cells, or bulk PBMC T cells (not recorded which). The CDR3 loop is CASSLGGKSSYNEQFF.